The entry that follows covers one TCR beta chain sequence. This CDR3 has 16 amino acids. The germline V gene encodes CDR1 SGHDN and CDR2 FVKESK. V lost 0 bases, J lost 0 bases, and 11 bases lay in between. The data stem from a study of T cell changes during pregnancy in multiple sclerosis. Here immunoSEQ multiplex PCR was the method, and the copy in TCRdb shows in-frame clones only, minus some. This table holds some 49,000 clones, nearly 90% found once. The V call is TRBV14, the J call TRBJ1-1, with D hard to call. This TCR was sampled from a female donor in good health, enrolled as a control in a pregnancy study. Specimen: peripheral blood, collected after pregnancy. The CDR3 DNA follows: TGTGCCAGCAGCCAAGATCAAAGAGTTATGAACACTGAAGCTTTCTTT. It translates to CASSQDQRVMNTEAFF. The variable domain in full, with the rest retrieved from reference TRBV14 and TRBJ1-1, is EAGVTQFPSHSVIEKGQTVTLRCDPISGHDNLYWYRRVMGKEIKFLLHFVKESKQDESGMPNNRFLAERTGGTYSTLKVQPAELEDSGVYFCASSQDQRVMNTEAFFGQGTRLTVV.